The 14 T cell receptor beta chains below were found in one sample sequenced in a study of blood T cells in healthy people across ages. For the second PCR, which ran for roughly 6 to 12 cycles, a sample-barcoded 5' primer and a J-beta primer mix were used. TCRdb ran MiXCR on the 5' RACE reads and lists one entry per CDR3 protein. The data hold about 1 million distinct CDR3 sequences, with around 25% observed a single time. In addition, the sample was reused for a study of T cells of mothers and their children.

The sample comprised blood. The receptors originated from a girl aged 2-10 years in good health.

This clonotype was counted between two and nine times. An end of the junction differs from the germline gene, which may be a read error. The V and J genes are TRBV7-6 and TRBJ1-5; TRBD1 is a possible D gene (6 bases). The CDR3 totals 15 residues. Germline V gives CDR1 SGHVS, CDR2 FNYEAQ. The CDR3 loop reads CARSSLAGAGQPQHF. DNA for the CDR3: TGTGCCCGCAGCTCCCTCGCAGGGGCGGGTCAGCCCCAGCATTTT.

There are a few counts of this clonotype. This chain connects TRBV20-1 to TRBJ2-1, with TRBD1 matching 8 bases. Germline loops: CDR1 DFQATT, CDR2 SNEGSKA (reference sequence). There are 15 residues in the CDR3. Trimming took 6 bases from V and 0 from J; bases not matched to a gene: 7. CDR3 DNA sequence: TGCAGTGCCACGAGGGGGACAGGCTCCTACAATGAGCAGTTCTTC. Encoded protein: CSATRGTGSYNEQFF.

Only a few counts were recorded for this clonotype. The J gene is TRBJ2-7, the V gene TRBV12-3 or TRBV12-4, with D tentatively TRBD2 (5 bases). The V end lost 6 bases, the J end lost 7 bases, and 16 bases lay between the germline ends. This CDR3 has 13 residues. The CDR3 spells CASSPSQPGEQYF. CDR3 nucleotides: TGTGCCAGCAGCCCTTCGCAACCGGGGGAGCAGTACTTC.

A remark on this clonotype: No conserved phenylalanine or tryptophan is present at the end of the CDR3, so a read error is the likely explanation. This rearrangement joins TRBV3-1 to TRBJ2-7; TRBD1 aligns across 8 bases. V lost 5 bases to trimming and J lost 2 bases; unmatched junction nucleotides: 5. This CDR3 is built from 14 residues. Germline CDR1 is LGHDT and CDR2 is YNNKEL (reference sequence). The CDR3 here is CASSDRDRPYEQYL. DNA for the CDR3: TGTGCCAGCAGCGATCGGGACAGGCCCTACGAGCAGTACCTC.

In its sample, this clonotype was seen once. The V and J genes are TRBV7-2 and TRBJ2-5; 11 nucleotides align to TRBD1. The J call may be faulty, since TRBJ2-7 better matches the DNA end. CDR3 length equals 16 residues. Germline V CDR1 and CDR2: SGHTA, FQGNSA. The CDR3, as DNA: TGTGCCAGCAGCTTATCTTTGGGACAGGGGGACTACGAGCAGTACTTC. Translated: CASSLSLGQGDYEQYF.

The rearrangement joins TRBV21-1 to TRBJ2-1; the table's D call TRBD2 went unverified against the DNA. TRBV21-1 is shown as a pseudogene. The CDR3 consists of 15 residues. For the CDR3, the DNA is TGTGCCAGCAGCAGAGGGACTAGATGGGGCAATGAGCAGTTCTTC. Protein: CASSRGTRWGNEQFF.

CDR3 in DNA: TGTGCCAGCAGCTTGGCTCTTGAGGCTGAGCAGTTCTTC. This gives the protein CASSLALEAEQFF. V gene TRBV7-2 combines with J gene TRBJ2-5, with D unclear. The assigned J gene may be wrong: the sequence end matches TRBJ2-1 better. CDR1 is SGHTA, CDR2 FQGNSA, per germline. This CDR3 comprises 13 residues.

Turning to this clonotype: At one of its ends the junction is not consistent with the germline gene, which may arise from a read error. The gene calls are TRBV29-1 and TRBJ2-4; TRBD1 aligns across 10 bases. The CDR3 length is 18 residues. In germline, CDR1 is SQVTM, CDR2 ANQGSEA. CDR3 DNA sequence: TGCAGCGCTGAATGGGACAGGGGCTCTATGGGAGCCAAAAACATTCAGTACTTC. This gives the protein CSAEWDRGSMGAKNIQYF.

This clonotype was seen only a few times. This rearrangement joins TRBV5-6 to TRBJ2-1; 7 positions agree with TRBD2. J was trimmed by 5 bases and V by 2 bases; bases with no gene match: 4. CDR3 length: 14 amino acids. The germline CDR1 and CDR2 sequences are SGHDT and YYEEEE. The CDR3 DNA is TGTGCCAGCAGCTTCGGGGGGACCCACAATGAGCAGTTCTTC. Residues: CASSFGGTHNEQFF.

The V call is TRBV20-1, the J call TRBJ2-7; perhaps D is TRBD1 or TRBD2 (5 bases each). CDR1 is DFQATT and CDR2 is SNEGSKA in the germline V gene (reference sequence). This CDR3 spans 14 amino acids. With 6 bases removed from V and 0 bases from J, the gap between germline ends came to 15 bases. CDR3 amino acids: CSARGTQSSYEQYF. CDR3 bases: TGCAGTGCGAGGGGTACTCAAAGCTCCTACGAGCAGTACTTC.

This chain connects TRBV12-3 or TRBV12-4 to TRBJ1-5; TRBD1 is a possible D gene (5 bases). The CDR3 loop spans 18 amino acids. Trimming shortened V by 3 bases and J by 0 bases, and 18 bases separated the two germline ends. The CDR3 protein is CASSLFGGGAYSNQPQHF. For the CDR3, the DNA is TGTGCCAGCAGTTTGTTCGGGGGAGGGGCTTATAGCAATCAGCCCCAGCATTTT.

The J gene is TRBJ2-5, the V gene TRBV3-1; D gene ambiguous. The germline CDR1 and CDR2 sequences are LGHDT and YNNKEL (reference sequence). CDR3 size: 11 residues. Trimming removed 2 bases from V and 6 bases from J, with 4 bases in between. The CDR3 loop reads CASSQSQTQYF. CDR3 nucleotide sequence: TGTGCCAGCAGCCAAAGTCAGACCCAGTACTTC.

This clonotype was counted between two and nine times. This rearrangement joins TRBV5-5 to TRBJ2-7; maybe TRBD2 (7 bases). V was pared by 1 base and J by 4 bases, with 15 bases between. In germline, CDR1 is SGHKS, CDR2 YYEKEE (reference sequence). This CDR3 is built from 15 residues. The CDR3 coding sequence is TGTGCCAGCAGCTTGTCAACAGGGAGGGATTACGAGCAGTACTTC. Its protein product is CASSLSTGRDYEQYF.

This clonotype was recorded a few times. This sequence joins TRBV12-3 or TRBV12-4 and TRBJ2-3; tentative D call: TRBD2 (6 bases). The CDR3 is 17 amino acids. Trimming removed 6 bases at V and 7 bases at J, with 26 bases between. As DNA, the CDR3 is TGTGCCAGCAGCCCCCACCGGGACTCTCTAGGAACGAATACGCAGTATTTT. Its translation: CASSPHRDSLGTNTQYF.